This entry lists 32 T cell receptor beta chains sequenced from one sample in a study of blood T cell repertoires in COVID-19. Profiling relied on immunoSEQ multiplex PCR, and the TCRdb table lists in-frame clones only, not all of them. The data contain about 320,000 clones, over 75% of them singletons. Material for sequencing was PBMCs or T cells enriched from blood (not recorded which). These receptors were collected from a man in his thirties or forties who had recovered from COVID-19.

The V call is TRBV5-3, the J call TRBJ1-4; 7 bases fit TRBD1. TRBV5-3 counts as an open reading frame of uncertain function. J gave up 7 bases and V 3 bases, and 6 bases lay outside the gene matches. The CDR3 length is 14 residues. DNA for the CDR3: TGTGCCAGAAGCTACGACAGGGTTGGTGAAAAACTGTTTTTT. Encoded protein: CARSYDRVGEKLFF.

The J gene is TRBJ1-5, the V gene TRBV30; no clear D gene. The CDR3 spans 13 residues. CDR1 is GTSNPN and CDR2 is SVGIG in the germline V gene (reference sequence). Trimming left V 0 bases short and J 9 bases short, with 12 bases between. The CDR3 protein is CAWSVADGRPQHF. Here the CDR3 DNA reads TGTGCCTGGAGTGTGGCTGATGGGAGGCCCCAGCATTTT.

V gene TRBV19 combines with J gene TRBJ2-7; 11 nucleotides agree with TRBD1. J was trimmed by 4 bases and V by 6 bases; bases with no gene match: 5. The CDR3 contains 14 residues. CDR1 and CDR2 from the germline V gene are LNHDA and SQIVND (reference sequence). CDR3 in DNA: TGTGCCAGTAGCAAGGACAGGGGGCGGTACGAGCAGTACTTC. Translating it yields CASSKDRGRYEQYF.

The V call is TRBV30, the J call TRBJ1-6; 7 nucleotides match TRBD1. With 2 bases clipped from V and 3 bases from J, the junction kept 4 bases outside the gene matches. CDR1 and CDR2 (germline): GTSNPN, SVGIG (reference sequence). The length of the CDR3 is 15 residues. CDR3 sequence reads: CAWSPGQVYNSPLHF. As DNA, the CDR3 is TGTGCCTGGAGTCCAGGACAGGTCTATAATTCACCCCTCCACTTT.

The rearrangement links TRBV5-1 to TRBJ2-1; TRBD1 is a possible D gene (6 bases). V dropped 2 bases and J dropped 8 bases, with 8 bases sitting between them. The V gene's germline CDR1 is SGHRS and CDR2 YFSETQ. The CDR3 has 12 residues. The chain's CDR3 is CASSLDRHEQFF. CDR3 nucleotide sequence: TGCGCCAGCAGCTTAGACAGGCATGAGCAGTTCTTC. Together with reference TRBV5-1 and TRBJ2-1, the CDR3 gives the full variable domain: KAGVTQTPRYLIKTRGQQVTLSCSPISGHRSVSWYQQTPGQGLQFLFEYFSETQRNKGNFPGRFSGRQFSNSRSEMNVSTLELGDSALYLCASSLDRHEQFFGPGTRLTVL.

The CDR3 loop reads CASSFAPGQPQQYF. DNA for the CDR3: TGTGCCAGCAGTTTCGCCCCCGGACAGCCCCAGCAGTACTTC. The chain couples TRBV28 to TRBJ2-7; maybe TRBD1 (6 bases). The germline gives CDR1 MDHEN, CDR2 SYDVKM. V lost 3 bases, J lost 8 bases, and 17 bases lay in between. The CDR3 has 14 amino acids.

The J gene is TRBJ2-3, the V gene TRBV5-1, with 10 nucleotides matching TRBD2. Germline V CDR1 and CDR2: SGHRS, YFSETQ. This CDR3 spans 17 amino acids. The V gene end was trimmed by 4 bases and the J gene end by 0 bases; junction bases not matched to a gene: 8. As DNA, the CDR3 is TGCGCCAGCAGCGGCCTTACTAGCGGGGCTAGCACAGATACGCAGTATTTT. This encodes CASSGLTSGASTDTQYF.

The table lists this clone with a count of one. The CDR3 loop is CASSVARTGGETQYF. The CDR3 region has the DNA TGTGCCAGCAGCGTAGCTAGGACAGGGGGAGAGACCCAGTACTTC. V usage is TRBV9 and J usage is TRBJ2-5, with 10 nucleotides matching TRBD1. V shed 0 bases and J 4 bases; nucleotides not matched to a gene: 3. The CDR3 has 15 residues. CDR1 and CDR2 (germline): SGDLS, YYNGEE. Full variable domain (remainder filled in from reference TRBV9 and TRBJ2-5): DSGVTQTPKHLITATGQRVTLRCSPRSGDLSVYWYQQSLDQGLQFLIQYYNGEERAKGNILERFSAQQFPDLHSELNLSSLELGDSALYFCASSVARTGGETQYFGPGTRLLVL.

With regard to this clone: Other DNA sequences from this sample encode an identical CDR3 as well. This CDR3 is CASSPITDTQYF. The CDR3 region has the DNA TGTGCCAGCTCACCAATAACAGATACGCAGTATTTT. The V call is TRBV18, the J call TRBJ2-3; D remains ambiguous. CDR3 length equals 12 residues. V was shortened by 2 bases and J by 3 bases, with 3 bases between the two germline ends. CDR1 is KGHSH and CDR2 is LQKENI in the germline V gene.

CDR3 sequence: CSAQERTEAFF. CDR3 coding DNA: TGCAGTGCCCAAGAGAGGACTGAAGCTTTCTTT. The chain has TRBV20-1 and TRBJ1-1; D not resolved. CDR3 length equals 11 residues. Trimming cost V 6 bases and J 5 bases, with 10 bases left between them. Germline V gene sequence: CDR1 DFQATT, CDR2 SNEGSKA (reference sequence).

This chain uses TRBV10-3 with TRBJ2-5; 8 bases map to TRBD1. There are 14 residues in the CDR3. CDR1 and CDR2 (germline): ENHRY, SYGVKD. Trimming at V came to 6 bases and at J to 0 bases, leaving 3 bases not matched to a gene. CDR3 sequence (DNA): TGTGCCATCAGGATACAGGGGGACCAAGAGACCCAGTACTTC. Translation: CAIRIQGDQETQYF.

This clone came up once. The CDR3 protein is CASSLDGDWPQHF. For the CDR3, the DNA is TGCGCCAGCAGCTTGGATGGAGACTGGCCCCAGCATTTT. The V and J genes are TRBV5-1 and TRBJ1-5; D is ambiguous. V was shortened by 0 bases and J by 9 bases, with 10 bases between the two germline ends. CDR1 is SGHRS and CDR2 is YFSETQ in the germline V gene. CDR3 size: 13 residues.

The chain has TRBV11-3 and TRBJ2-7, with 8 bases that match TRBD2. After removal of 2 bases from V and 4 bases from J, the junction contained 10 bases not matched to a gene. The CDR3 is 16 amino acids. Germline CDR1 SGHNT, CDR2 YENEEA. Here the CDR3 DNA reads TGTGCCAGCAGCTTAAAACCCTCGGGACTAGGGTACGAGCAGTACTTC. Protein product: CASSLKPSGLGYEQYF.

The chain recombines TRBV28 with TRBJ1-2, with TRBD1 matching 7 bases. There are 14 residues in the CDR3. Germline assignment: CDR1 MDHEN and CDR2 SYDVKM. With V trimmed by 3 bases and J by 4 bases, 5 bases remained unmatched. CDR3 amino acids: CASSFPGTVYGYTF. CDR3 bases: TGTGCCAGCAGTTTTCCCGGGACAGTCTATGGCTACACCTTC.

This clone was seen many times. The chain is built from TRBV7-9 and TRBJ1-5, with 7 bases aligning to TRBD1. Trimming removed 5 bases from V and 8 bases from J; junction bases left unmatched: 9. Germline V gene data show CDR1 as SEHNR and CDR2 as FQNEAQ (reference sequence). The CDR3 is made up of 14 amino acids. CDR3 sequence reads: CASSRDRVSEPQHF. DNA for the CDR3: TGTGCCAGCAGCCGAGACAGGGTTTCCGAGCCCCAGCATTTT.

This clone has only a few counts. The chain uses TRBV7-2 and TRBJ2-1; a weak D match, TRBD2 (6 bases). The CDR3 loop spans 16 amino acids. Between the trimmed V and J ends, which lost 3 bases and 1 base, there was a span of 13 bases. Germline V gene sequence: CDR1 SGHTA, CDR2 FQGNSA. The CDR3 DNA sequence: TGTGCCAGCAGCTTCGGCGTTGGGAGGTCCTACAATGAGCAGTTCTTC. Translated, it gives CASSFGVGRSYNEQFF. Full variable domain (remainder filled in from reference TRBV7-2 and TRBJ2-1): GAGVSQSPSNKVTEKGKDVELRCDPISGHTALYWYRQSLGQGLEFLIYFQGNSAPDKSGLPSDRFSAERTGGSVSTLTIQRTQQEDSAVYLCASSFGVGRSYNEQFFGPGTRLTVL.

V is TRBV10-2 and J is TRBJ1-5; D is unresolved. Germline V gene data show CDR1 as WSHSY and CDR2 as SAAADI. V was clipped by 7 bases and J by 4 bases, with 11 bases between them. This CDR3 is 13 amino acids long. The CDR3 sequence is CASKNRGNQPQHF. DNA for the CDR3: TGCGCCAGCAAGAACCGCGGGAATCAGCCCCAGCATTTT.

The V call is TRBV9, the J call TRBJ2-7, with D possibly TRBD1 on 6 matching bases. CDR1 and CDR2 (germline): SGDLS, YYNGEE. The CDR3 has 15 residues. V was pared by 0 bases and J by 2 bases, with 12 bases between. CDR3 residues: CASSVVPGVPYEQYF. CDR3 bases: TGTGCCAGCAGCGTAGTGCCAGGGGTCCCCTACGAGCAGTACTTC.

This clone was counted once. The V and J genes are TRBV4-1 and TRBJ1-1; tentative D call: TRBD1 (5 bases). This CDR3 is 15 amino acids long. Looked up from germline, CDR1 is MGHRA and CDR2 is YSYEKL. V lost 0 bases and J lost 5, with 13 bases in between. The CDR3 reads CASSQDLQGGTEAFF. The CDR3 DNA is TGCGCCAGCAGCCAAGATCTGCAGGGAGGGACTGAAGCTTTCTTT.

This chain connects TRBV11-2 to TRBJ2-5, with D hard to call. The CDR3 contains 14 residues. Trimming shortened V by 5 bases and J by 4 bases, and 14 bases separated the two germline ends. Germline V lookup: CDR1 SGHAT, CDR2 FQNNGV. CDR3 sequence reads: CASSPGVRGETQYF. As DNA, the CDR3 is TGTGCCAGCAGCCCCGGTGTCAGAGGAGAGACCCAGTACTTC.

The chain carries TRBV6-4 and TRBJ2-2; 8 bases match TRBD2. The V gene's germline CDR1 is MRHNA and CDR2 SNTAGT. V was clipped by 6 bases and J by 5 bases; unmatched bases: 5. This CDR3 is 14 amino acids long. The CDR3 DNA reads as TGTGCCAGCAGAAGAGCGGGGGAGACCGGGGAGCTGTTTTTT. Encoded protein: CASRRAGETGELFF.

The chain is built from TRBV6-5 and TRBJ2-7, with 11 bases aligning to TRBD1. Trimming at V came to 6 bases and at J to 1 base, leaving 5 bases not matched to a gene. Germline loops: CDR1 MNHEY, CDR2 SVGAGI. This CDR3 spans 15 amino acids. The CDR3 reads CASRFRDRGSYEQYF. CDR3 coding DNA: TGTGCCAGCAGGTTTAGGGACAGGGGGTCCTACGAGCAGTACTTC.

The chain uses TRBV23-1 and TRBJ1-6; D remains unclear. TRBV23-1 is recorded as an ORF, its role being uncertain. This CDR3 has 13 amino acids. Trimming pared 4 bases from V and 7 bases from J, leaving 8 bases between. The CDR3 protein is CASSRQNNSPLHF. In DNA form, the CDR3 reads TGCGCCAGCAGTCGGCAGAACAATTCACCCCTCCACTTT.

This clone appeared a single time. The CDR3 DNA follows: TGCGCCAGCAGGGAAAAGACAGGACGTTCGATCTACGAGCAGTACTTC. This encodes CASREKTGRSIYEQYF. The gene calls are TRBV23-1 and TRBJ2-7; D perhaps matches TRBD1 (6 bases). TRBV23-1 is an ORF for which the function is uncertain. The V gene lost 6 bases and the J gene lost 3 bases, with 21 bases spanning the gap. CDR3 length: 16 amino acids.

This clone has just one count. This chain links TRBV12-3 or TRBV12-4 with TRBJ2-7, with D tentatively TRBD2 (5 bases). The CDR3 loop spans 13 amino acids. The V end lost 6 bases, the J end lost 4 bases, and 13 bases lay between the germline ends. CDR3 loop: CASSQDGVYEQYF. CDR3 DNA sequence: TGTGCCAGCAGCCAAGACGGGGTTTACGAGCAGTACTTC.

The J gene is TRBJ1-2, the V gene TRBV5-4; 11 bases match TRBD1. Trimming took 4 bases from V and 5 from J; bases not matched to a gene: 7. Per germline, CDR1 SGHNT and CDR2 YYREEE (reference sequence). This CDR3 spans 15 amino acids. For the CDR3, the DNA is TGTGCCAGCAGCCCAGGACAGGGGGCGCATTATGGCTACACCTTC. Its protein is CASSPGQGAHYGYTF.

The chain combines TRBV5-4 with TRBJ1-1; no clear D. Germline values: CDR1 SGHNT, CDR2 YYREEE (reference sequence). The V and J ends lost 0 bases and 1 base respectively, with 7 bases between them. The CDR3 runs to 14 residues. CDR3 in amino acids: CASSLDTRNTEAFF. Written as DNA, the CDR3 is TGTGCCAGCAGCTTGGATACACGGAACACTGAAGCTTTCTTT.

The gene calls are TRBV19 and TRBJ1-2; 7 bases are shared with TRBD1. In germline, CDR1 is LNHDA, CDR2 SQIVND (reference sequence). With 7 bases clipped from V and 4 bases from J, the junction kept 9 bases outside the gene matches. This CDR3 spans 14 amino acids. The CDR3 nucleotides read TGTGCCAGTATGGCAGGGGGGACATTCTATGGCTACACCTTC. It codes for CASMAGGTFYGYTF.

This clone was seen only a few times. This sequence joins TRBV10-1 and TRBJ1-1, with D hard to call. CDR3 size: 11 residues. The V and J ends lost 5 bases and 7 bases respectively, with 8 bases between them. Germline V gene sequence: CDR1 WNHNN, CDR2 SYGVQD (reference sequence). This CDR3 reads CASSPLGEAFF. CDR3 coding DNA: TGCGCCAGCAGTCCCCTCGGTGAAGCTTTCTTT.

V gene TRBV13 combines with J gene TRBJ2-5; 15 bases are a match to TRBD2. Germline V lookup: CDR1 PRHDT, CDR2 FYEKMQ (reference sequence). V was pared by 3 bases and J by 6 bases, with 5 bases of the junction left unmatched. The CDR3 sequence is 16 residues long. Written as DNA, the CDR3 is TGTGCCAGCAGCTTTGGGACTAGCGGGGGGTTGAAGACCCAGTACTTC. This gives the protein CASSFGTSGGLKTQYF.

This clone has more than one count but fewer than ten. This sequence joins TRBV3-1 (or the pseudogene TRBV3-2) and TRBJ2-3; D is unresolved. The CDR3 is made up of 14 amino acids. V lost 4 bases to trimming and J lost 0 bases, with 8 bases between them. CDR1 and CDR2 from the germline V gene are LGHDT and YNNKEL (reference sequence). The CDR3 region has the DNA TGTGCCAGCAGCCTTGGAGTAAGCACAGATACGCAGTATTTT. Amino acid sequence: CASSLGVSTDTQYF.

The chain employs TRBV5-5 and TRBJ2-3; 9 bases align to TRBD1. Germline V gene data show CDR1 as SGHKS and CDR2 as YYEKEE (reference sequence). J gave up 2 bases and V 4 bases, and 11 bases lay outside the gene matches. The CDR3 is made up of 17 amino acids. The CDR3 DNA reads TGTGCCAGCAGCAGGACCTACCGGACAGGGGTCACAGATACGCAGTATTTT. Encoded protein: CASSRTYRTGVTDTQYF.